These T cell receptor beta chains were read from a single sample in a study of cytomegalovirus exposure and HLA in healthy donors. Here immunoSEQ multiplex PCR was the method, and the copy in TCRdb shows in-frame clones only, minus some. This listing includes about 170,000 clones. The sequenced sample was PBMCs. The origin of the receptors is a woman in her sixties or seventies in good health and CMV-seronegative. CDR3s include the opening cysteine and the closing phenylalanine or tryptophan. A D gene is named only where the DNA matches it firmly.

CDR3,DNA,V,D,J
CASSKKTDSSGNTIYF,TGTGCCAGCAGCAAAAAGACAGACAGCTCTGGAAACACCATATATTTT,TRBV21-1,NA,TRBJ1-3
CASSPVADTQYF,TGTGCCAGCAGTCCGGTGGCAGATACGCAGTATTTT,TRBV5-6,NA,TRBJ2-3
CASQGNTGELFF,TGTGCCTCACAGGGTAACACCGGGGAGCTGTTTTTT,TRBV10-3,NA,TRBJ2-2
CASREIAGVTGELFF,TGCGCCAGCAGAGAAATAGCGGGAGTCACCGGGGAGCTGTTTTTT,TRBV10-2,TRBD2,TRBJ2-2
CASSPPSDRDYGYTF,TGTGCCAGCAGCCCCCCCTCTGACAGGGACTATGGCTACACCTTC,TRBV7-9,TRBD1,TRBJ1-2
CASSSGTARGQFF,TGTGCCAGTAGTAGCGGGACAGCACGGGGGCAGTTCTTC,TRBV19,NA,TRBJ2-1
CASRRAYEQYF,TGTGCCAGCAGGCGGGCCTACGAGCAGTACTTC,TRBV5-6,NA,TRBJ2-7
CASSQVKAGRGETQYF,TGCGCCAGCAGCCAAGTCAAAGCGGGGAGGGGAGAGACCCAGTACTTC,TRBV4-1,TRBD2,TRBJ2-5
CASSQDRLWTEAFF,TGCGCCAGCAGCCAAGATAGATTGTGGACTGAAGCTTTCTTT,TRBV4-1,NA,TRBJ1-1
CASSPDRANTGELFF,TGCGCCAGCAGCCCCGACAGGGCGAACACCGGGGAGCTGTTTTTT,TRBV5-1,TRBD1,TRBJ2-2
CASSRTGAYQETQYF,TGCGCCAGCAGCCGGACAGGGGCCTACCAAGAGACCCAGTACTTC,TRBV4-1,TRBD1,TRBJ2-5
CASSSTGTVGFNEQFF,TGTGCCAGCAGTTCAACCGGGACAGTGGGTTTCAATGAGCAGTTCTTC,TRBV6-6,TRBD1,TRBJ2-1
CASSLGGPRPEDTEAFF,TGTGCCAGCAGTTTAGGTGGTCCCCGACCCGAGGACACTGAAGCTTTCTTT,TRBV28,NA,TRBJ1-1
CASSSVDRAFTEAFF,TGTGCCAGCAGCTCCGTCGACAGGGCCTTCACTGAAGCTTTCTTT,TRBV5-4,TRBD1,TRBJ1-1
CASSLDPGTSGRYSYNEQFF,TGCGCCAGCAGCTTGGACCCCGGGACTAGCGGGAGGTACTCCTACAATGAGCAGTTCTTC,TRBV5-1,TRBD2,TRBJ2-1
CASSVGQGWEEKLFF,TGTGCCAGCAGTGTGGGACAGGGGTGGGAGGAAAAACTGTTTTTT,TRBV6-1,TRBD1,TRBJ1-4